The 23 T cell receptor beta chains below come from one sample, sequenced in a study of regulatory and conventional T cells in RAG deficiency. Measured with immunoSEQ multiplex PCR; TCRdb has only the in-frame clones, and not every one. Of 30,000 to 40,000 clones detected, approximately 89% appear once; the ten largest clones hold about an eighth. The same sample was also studied in work on regulatory T cells. That report adds: The primer mix had 52 TRBV and 13 TRBJ primers.

Sequencing used CD8+ T cells sorted from blood. All receptors come from a human donor in good health.

The genes are TRBV2 and TRBJ1-4, with 10 bases aligning to TRBD1. Germline V lookup: CDR1 SNHLY, CDR2 FYNNEI. The CDR3 loop spans 15 amino acids. Germline trimming cut 3 bases from V and 7 bases from J; bases unmatched to any gene: 5. The CDR3 sequence is CASSDIGQGGEKLFF. CDR3 DNA sequence: TGTGCCAGCAGTGATATTGGACAGGGGGGTGAAAAACTGTTTTTT.

The J gene is TRBJ1-6, the V gene TRBV11-3, with D perhaps TRBD1 (5 bases). This CDR3 is built from 19 residues. Trimming pared 4 bases from V and 6 bases from J, leaving 25 bases between. The germline V gene has CDR1 SGHNT and CDR2 YENEEA. The CDR3 sequence is CASSSYIQKDIKGNSPLHF. Here the CDR3 DNA reads TGTGCCAGCAGCTCTTACATCCAAAAGGACATAAAGGGTAATTCACCCCTCCACTTT.

The chain combines TRBV10-1 with TRBJ2-2, with 10 bases identical to TRBD2. The CDR3 consists of 19 residues. The germline V gene encodes CDR1 WNHNN and CDR2 SYGVQD (reference sequence). V lost 8 bases and J lost 3; bases outside the gene matches: 18. The chain's CDR3 is CASVEASGGQAIDTGELFF. The CDR3 DNA sequence: TGCGCCAGCGTGGAGGCTAGCGGGGGCCAAGCGATCGACACCGGGGAGCTGTTTTTT.

This chain joins TRBV5-1 and TRBJ2-3; D remains unclear. V was trimmed by 6 bases and J by 5 bases, leaving 16 bases between them. Germline loops: CDR1 SGHRS, CDR2 YFSETQ. The CDR3 has 14 amino acids. The CDR3 nucleotides read TGCGCCAGCACCGATCCGGTACGGAAAGATACGCAGTATTTT. As protein: CASTDPVRKDTQYF.

This clone was picked up one time. The rearrangement joins TRBV2 to TRBJ1-3, with D maybe TRBD1 (5 bases). Trimming shortened V by 6 bases and J by 3 bases, and 15 bases separated the two germline ends. Looked up from germline, CDR1 is SNHLY and CDR2 is FYNNEI. This CDR3 contains 15 residues. The CDR3 DNA sequence: TGTGCCAGCAGCGGGGGGATCAATATTGGAAACACCATATATTTT. Translation gives CASSGGINIGNTIYF.

Comments on this clone: At one end, the junction sequence differs from germline, possibly due to a read error. This chain joins TRBV6-1 and TRBJ1-1; the match to TRBD1 covers 7 bases. CDR1 is MNHNS, CDR2 SASEGT, per germline. The CDR3 loop spans 14 amino acids. CDR3 loop: CAGSSTGLNTEAFF. The CDR3 bases are TGTGCCGGCAGTTCGACAGGGTTGAACACTGAAGCTTTCTTT.

J is TRBJ1-2 and V is TRBV30, with D perhaps TRBD1 (6 bases). CDR3 size: 15 residues. Germline-derived CDR1 and CDR2 are GTSNPN and SVGIG (reference sequence). V was clipped by 5 bases and J by 1 base, with 17 bases between them. The CDR3 loop is CAWGRTGTFNYGYTF. The DNA of the CDR3 is TGTGCCTGGGGTAGAACCGGGACATTTAACTATGGCTACACCTTC.

This chain uses TRBV9 with TRBJ1-2, with D unresolved. This CDR3 spans 15 amino acids. In germline, CDR1 is SGDLS, CDR2 YYNGEE. V lost 5 bases and J 7 bases, leaving 21 bases between the germline ends. The CDR3 spells CASSLYSLGQAGYTF. Here the CDR3 DNA reads TGTGCCAGCAGTCTTTACTCATTGGGCCAGGCTGGCTACACCTTC. Full variable domain (outside the CDR3, taken from reference TRBV9 and TRBJ1-2): DSGVTQTPKHLITATGQRVTLRCSPRSGDLSVYWYQQSLDQGLQFLIQYYNGEERAKGNILERFSAQQFPDLHSELNLSSLELGDSALYFCASSLYSLGQAGYTFGSGTRLTVV.

This clone appeared a single time. V is TRBV30 and J is TRBJ2-7; D is possibly TRBD1 or TRBD2 (7 bases each). The V end lost 2 bases, the J end lost 3 bases, and 17 bases lay between the germline ends. This CDR3 spans 15 amino acids. Germline V gene sequence: CDR1 GTSNPN, CDR2 SVGIG (reference sequence). As DNA, the CDR3 is TGTGCCTGGAGTAGGGAGGGGGCGGTTAGCTACGAGCAGTACTTC. Protein: CAWSREGAVSYEQYF.

V usage is TRBV16 and J usage is TRBJ2-7; 9 nucleotides agree with TRBD1. Looked up from germline, CDR1 is KGHSY and CDR2 is FQNENV. The CDR3 extends over 15 amino acids. V lost 3 bases, J lost 7 bases, and 10 bases stayed unmatched. This CDR3 reads CASSQGPGQGPEQYF. In DNA form, the CDR3 reads TGTGCCAGCAGCCAGGGGCCGGGACAGGGCCCTGAGCAGTACTTC.

The chain's CDR3 is CASSLNLGENTEAFF. The CDR3 DNA reads TGTGCCAGCAGCTTAAACTTGGGAGAAAACACTGAAGCTTTCTTT. The chain uses TRBV7-6 and TRBJ1-1, with D unresolved. The CDR3 is 15 residues long. The germline V gene encodes CDR1 SGHVS and CDR2 FNYEAQ. V was trimmed by 2 bases and J by 2 bases, leaving 12 bases between them.

The genes are TRBV2 and TRBJ1-1; maybe TRBD1 (5 bases). The V gene's germline CDR1 is SNHLY and CDR2 FYNNEI. Trimming took off 3 bases at V and 5 bases at J, with 13 bases between the two ends. This CDR3 has 14 amino acids. CDR3 bases: TGTGCCAGCAGTGACAGGGCCGGGGGAACTGAAGCTTTCTTT. Its translation is CASSDRAGGTEAFF.

The V and J genes are TRBV7-8 and TRBJ2-7, with TRBD2 identical over 12 bases. Germline CDR1 and CDR2: SGHVS and FQNEAQ. V gave up 5 bases and J gave up 7 bases; unmatched junction bases: 15. The CDR3 totals 17 residues. Here the CDR3 reads CASSTPTTSGRGKEQYF. The DNA of the CDR3 is TGTGCCAGCAGCACTCCGACGACTAGCGGGAGAGGGAAAGAGCAGTACTTC.

This clone was seen only once. The chain carries TRBV19 and TRBJ1-5, with a tentative D call TRBD1 (5 bases). CDR3 length: 15 residues. With 6 bases removed from V and 3 bases from J, the gap between germline ends came to 15 bases. CDR1 is LNHDA and CDR2 is SQIVND in the germline V gene (reference sequence). CDR3: CASRTDRDFNQPQHF. DNA of the CDR3: TGTGCCAGTAGGACAGATCGGGACTTCAATCAGCCCCAGCATTTT. Based on the CDR3 plus reference TRBV19 and TRBJ1-5, the full variable domain is DGGITQSPKYLFRKEGQNVTLSCEQNLNHDAMYWYRQDPGQGLRLIYYSQIVNDFQKGDIAEGYSVSREKKESFPLTVTSAQKNPTAFYLCASRTDRDFNQPQHFGDGTRLSIL.

The genes are TRBV18 and TRBJ2-7, with 11 bases that match TRBD2. Germline-derived CDR1 and CDR2 are KGHSH and LQKENI. V shed 2 bases, J shed 1 base, and the junction held 1 base outside the gene matches. The CDR3 loop spans 15 amino acids. The DNA of the CDR3 is TGTGCCAGCTCACCAGGACTAGCGGGTTCCTACGAGCAGTACTTC. Amino acid sequence: CASSPGLAGSYEQYF.

The V and J genes are TRBV5-1 and TRBJ2-7; 7 bases agree with TRBD2. The germline CDR1 and CDR2 sequences are SGHRS and YFSETQ. V shed 0 bases and J 0 bases; nucleotides not matched to a gene: 9. The CDR3 extends over 17 amino acids. This chain's CDR3 is CASSLALAGDYSYEQYF. CDR3 sequence (DNA): TGCGCCAGCAGCTTGGCATTAGCGGGTGACTACTCCTACGAGCAGTACTTC. Combining the CDR3 with reference TRBV5-1 and TRBJ2-7 gives the whole variable domain KAGVTQTPRYLIKTRGQQVTLSCSPISGHRSVSWYQQTPGQGLQFLFEYFSETQRNKGNFPGRFSGRQFSNSRSEMNVSTLELGDSALYLCASSLALAGDYSYEQYFGPGTRLTVT.

To note about this clone: At one of its ends the junction is not consistent with the germline gene, which may arise from a read error. The chain joins TRBV4-1 to TRBJ1-5; 7 bases fit TRBD1. The CDR3 loop spans 15 amino acids. Germline V CDR1 and CDR2: MGHRA, YSYEKL. The CDR3 DNA follows: TGCGCCGGCAGCCAAAGACAGGGAGGTGGGTGGCCCCAGCATTTT. It translates to CAGSQRQGGGWPQHF.

The genes are TRBV5-1 and TRBJ2-2, with D possibly being TRBD2 (6 bases). Between the trimmed V and J ends, which lost 4 bases and 4 bases, there was a span of 11 bases. Germline V CDR1 and CDR2: SGHRS, YFSETQ. This CDR3 has 14 residues. CDR3 residues: CASSRMGGTGELFF. In DNA form, the CDR3 reads TGCGCCAGCAGCAGGATGGGGGGCACCGGGGAGCTGTTTTTT.

J is TRBJ1-1 and V is TRBV6-1, with D unclear. The CDR3 is made up of 14 amino acids. Trimming removed 5 bases from V and 1 base from J, with 11 bases in between. Germline assignment: CDR1 MNHNS and CDR2 SASEGT. The CDR3, as DNA: TGTGCCAGCAGTTCCCATTACTCGAACACTGAAGCTTTCTTT. Translated: CASSSHYSNTEAFF.

The chain joins TRBV5-4 to TRBJ2-1, with 11 bases fitting TRBD2. Germline V CDR1 and CDR2: SGHNT, YYREEE (reference sequence). The CDR3 is made up of 17 amino acids. The V gene end was trimmed by 4 bases and the J gene end by 2 bases; junction bases not matched to a gene: 8. The chain's CDR3 is CASSETSGDEPYNEQFF. The DNA for the CDR3 is TGTGCCAGCAGCGAGACTAGCGGGGACGAGCCCTACAATGAGCAGTTCTTC.

V is TRBV11-2 and J is TRBJ2-5; no clear D gene. V lost 0 bases, J lost 0 bases, and 11 bases lay in between. This CDR3 has 16 amino acids. Germline lookup yields CDR1 SGHAT and CDR2 FQNNGV. This CDR3 reads CASSLEGLAYQETQYF. The CDR3 DNA follows: TGTGCCAGCAGCTTAGAAGGTCTGGCATACCAAGAGACCCAGTACTTC.

The chain couples TRBV27 to TRBJ2-3; D gene uncertain. Germline V gene sequence: CDR1 MNHEY, CDR2 SMNVEV (reference sequence). With 3 bases removed from V and 8 bases from J, the gap between germline ends came to 9 bases. This CDR3 is built from 12 residues. Here the CDR3 reads CASSFPGVTQYF. CDR3 in DNA: TGTGCCAGCAGTTTCCCTGGTGTTACGCAGTATTTT.

The chain combines TRBV11-2 with TRBJ1-5; 9 bases line up with TRBD1. The J segment lost 7 bases and the V segment lost 5 bases, leaving 6 bases of the junction unmatched. The CDR3 loop spans 14 amino acids. Germline values: CDR1 SGHAT, CDR2 FQNNGV. In DNA form, the CDR3 reads TGTGCCAGCAGCCCACGGACAGGGGAACAGCCCCAGCATTTT. It codes for CASSPRTGEQPQHF. Full variable domain (outside the CDR3, taken from reference TRBV11-2 and TRBJ1-5): EAGVAQSPRYKIIEKRQSVAFWCNPISGHATLYWYQQILGQGPKLLIQFQNNGVVDDSQLPKDRFSAERLKGVDSTLKIQPAKLEDSAVYLCASSPRTGEQPQHFGDGTRLSIL.